Shown below are 25 T cell receptor beta chains from a single sample sequenced in a study of cytomegalovirus exposure and HLA in healthy donors. Both 60 Vbeta primers and 13 Jbeta primers went into the PCR. Measured with immunoSEQ multiplex PCR; TCRdb has only the in-frame clones, and not every one. The sample shows 140,000 or so clones, about three quarters of them seen only once. The sample comprised PBMCs. Source of these receptors: a woman younger than 45 in good health and CMV-seronegative.

CDR3 in DNA: TGCGCCAGCAGCATCGGACAGGGCGCCTACACCTTC. Translated: CASSIGQGAYTF. J is TRBJ1-2 and V is TRBV5-1; 8 nucleotides line up with TRBD1. CDR1 and CDR2 from the germline V gene are SGHRS and YFSETQ. V lost 4 bases, J lost 10 bases, and 6 bases stayed unmatched. The CDR3 has 12 amino acids.

V is TRBV5-5 and J is TRBJ2-5, with D maybe TRBD2 (5 bases). Germline CDR1 SGHKS, CDR2 YYEKEE (reference sequence). V was clipped by 1 base and J by 2 bases, with 6 bases between them. CDR3 size: 13 residues. CDR3 region: CASSLPGQETQYF. The CDR3 coding sequence is TGTGCCAGCAGCTTGCCGGGGCAAGAGACCCAGTACTTC.

CDR3 protein: CASSQGQGGTYGYTF. The CDR3 DNA sequence: TGTGCCAGCAGCCAAGGACAGGGCGGTACCTATGGCTACACCTTC. The chain couples TRBV4-2 to TRBJ1-2; 7 nucleotides agree with TRBD1. Germline assignment: CDR1 LGHNA and CDR2 YNFKEQ. V shed 1 base and J 4 bases; nucleotides not matched to a gene: 6. The CDR3 sequence is 15 residues long.

This clone turned up a few times. The gene calls are TRBV5-4 and TRBJ2-3; no definite D call. CDR3 length: 13 residues. Germline assignment: CDR1 SGHNT and CDR2 YYREEE (reference sequence). Trimming pared 2 bases from V and 0 bases from J, leaving 4 bases between. CDR3 sequence (DNA): TGTGCCAGCAGCTTCGCGAGCACAGATACGCAGTATTTT. Translating it yields CASSFASTDTQYF.

Note on this clone: Sequence at one end of the junction differs from germline and may be a read error. The chain uses TRBV4-1 and TRBJ1-5; a weak D match, TRBD1 (6 bases). This CDR3 has 16 amino acids. Germline lookup yields CDR1 MGHRA and CDR2 YSYEKL. CDR3 DNA: TGTGCCAGCAGCCAGGACCACAACAGGGTAGGTCAGCCCCAGCATTTT. As protein: CASSQDHNRVGQPQHF.

This rearrangement joins TRBV28 to TRBJ1-1; 7 bases are a match to TRBD1. The CDR3 consists of 15 residues. J lost 2 bases, V lost 6 bases, and 9 bases had no gene match. Germline CDR1 reads MDHEN; CDR2 reads SYDVKM. This CDR3 is CASSPPRGANTEAFF. In DNA, the CDR3 is TGTGCCAGCAGCCCCCCCAGGGGGGCCAACACTGAAGCTTTCTTT.

This chain links TRBV28 with TRBJ2-7; D ambiguous. There are 13 residues in the CDR3. Germline CDR1 is MDHEN and CDR2 is SYDVKM. The germline V and J ends were trimmed by 6 bases and 2 bases, with 11 bases remaining between them. The CDR3 nucleotides are TGTGCCAGCAGCCCGCGGCGGCCCTACGAGCAGTACGTC. Protein product: CASSPRRPYEQYV.

V and J are TRBV11-2 and TRBJ2-6; D is perhaps TRBD1 (6 bases). The ends were cut back, 1 base at V and 0 bases at J, with 13 bases in the middle. The CDR3 has 18 residues. Germline CDR1 is SGHAT and CDR2 is FQNNGV. The CDR3 sequence: CASSLATGPFSGANVLTF. The DNA of the CDR3 is TGTGCCAGCAGCTTAGCAACAGGGCCTTTCTCTGGGGCCAACGTCCTGACTTTC.

The chain employs TRBV28 and TRBJ1-2, with 8 positions matching TRBD1. There are 16 residues in the CDR3. Germline V gives CDR1 MDHEN, CDR2 SYDVKM. The ends lost 2 bases at V and 6 bases at J; junction bases unmatched: 11. CDR3 in DNA: TGTGCCAGCAGTTTACTGCGGACAGGGCCGAACCATGGCTACACCTTC. Translated: CASSLLRTGPNHGYTF.

This chain connects TRBV6-5 to TRBJ2-2; D may be TRBD1 (5 bases). CDR1 and CDR2 (germline): MNHEY, SVGAGI. This CDR3 has 14 amino acids. Deletions cut 1 base from V and 6 bases from J, with 9 bases between. The CDR3 nucleotides read TGTGCCAGCAGTTACTTCCAGGGCTCCGGGGAGCTGTTTTTT. Its protein product is CASSYFQGSGELFF.

In its sample, this clone was seen a few times. The genes are TRBV28 and TRBJ1-5; possible D gene TRBD1, 6 bases. From germline, CDR1 is MDHEN and CDR2 SYDVKM. The CDR3 has 16 residues. V gave up 1 base and J gave up 0 bases, with 10 bases separating them. CDR3: CASSLFPGDSNQPQHF. The CDR3 DNA is TGTGCCAGCAGTTTATTTCCAGGGGATAGCAATCAGCCCCAGCATTTT.

V is TRBV6-1 and J is TRBJ1-6; 9 bases are a match to TRBD1. This CDR3 contains 17 residues. The junction had 10 bases not matched to a gene; V was cut back by 4 bases and J by 6 bases. Germline CDR1 and CDR2: MNHNS and SASEGT. This CDR3 reads CASSVRIRQGVNSPLHF. DNA for the CDR3: TGTGCCAGCAGTGTCAGAATTCGACAGGGGGTTAATTCACCCCTCCACTTT.

The V gene is TRBV28, the J gene TRBJ2-5; maybe TRBD1 (6 bases). The CDR3 has 13 residues. The germline V and J ends were trimmed by 6 bases and 5 bases, with 13 bases remaining between them. CDR1 MDHEN and CDR2 SYDVKM come from the germline V gene. CDR3: CASSEQGLETQYF. The CDR3 nucleotides read TGTGCCAGCAGCGAACAGGGTTTGGAGACCCAGTACTTC.

V usage is TRBV19 and J usage is TRBJ1-5; 9 bases map to TRBD1. CDR1 and CDR2 (germline): LNHDA, SQIVND (reference sequence). The CDR3 length is 15 residues. With 5 bases clipped from V and 4 bases from J, the junction kept 6 bases outside the gene matches. This CDR3 reads CASSSTGTGNQPQHF. Written as DNA, the CDR3 is TGTGCCAGTAGTTCTACCGGGACAGGGAATCAGCCCCAGCATTTT.

The V and J genes are TRBV5-5 and TRBJ2-7; a weak D match, TRBD2 (6 bases). Germline-derived CDR1 and CDR2 are SGHKS and YYEKEE (reference sequence). With 0 bases removed from V and 0 bases from J, the gap between germline ends came to 13 bases. This CDR3 is built from 16 residues. CDR3 loop: CASSLDDAGSSYEQYF. Written as DNA, the CDR3 is TGTGCCAGCAGCTTGGATGATGCGGGAAGCTCCTACGAGCAGTACTTC.

This clone was seen a handful of times. V is TRBV30 and J is TRBJ1-6; 10 bases match TRBD1. The CDR3 consists of 15 residues. V shed 4 bases and J 8 bases; nucleotides not matched to a gene: 8. Per the germline V gene, CDR1 is GTSNPN and CDR2 is SVGIG (reference sequence). The CDR3 region has the DNA TGTGCCTGGACGATTGGCGGGACAGGGGATTCACCCCTCCACTTT. It encodes CAWTIGGTGDSPLHF.

The genes are TRBV28 and TRBJ1-5, with TRBD1 matching over 10 bases. The CDR3 extends over 13 amino acids. V shed 3 bases and J 16 bases; nucleotides not matched to a gene: 9. Germline assignment: CDR1 MDHEN and CDR2 SYDVKM. DNA for the CDR3: TGTGCCAGCAGTTTCCAAGGACAGGGGGGGAAACATTTT. The encoded protein is CASSFQGQGGKHF.

This clone was seen a few times. The chain recombines TRBV2 with TRBJ2-5; 9 nucleotides align to TRBD1. The CDR3 contains 15 residues. Germline CDR1 SNHLY, CDR2 FYNNEI. After removal of 7 bases from V and 2 bases from J, the junction contained 8 bases not matched to a gene. In nucleotides, the CDR3 is TGTGCCAGCAACCCGTGGACAGGGGTACAAGAGACCCAGTACTTC. It yields the protein CASNPWTGVQETQYF.

This clone was detected a few times. The chain is built from TRBV6-5 and TRBJ2-1; 8 bases are shared with TRBD2. This CDR3 spans 15 amino acids. V lost 10 bases, J lost 7 bases, and 15 bases stayed unmatched. CDR1 MNHEY and CDR2 SVGAGI come from the germline V gene. The CDR3 DNA reads as TGTGCCACCGAGTTCGGGGGGGGCTCTGGTAATGAGCAGTTCTTC. It translates to CATEFGGGSGNEQFF.

The chain uses TRBV6-6 and TRBJ1-2, with TRBD1 matching 7 bases. CDR1 is MNHNY and CDR2 is SVGAGI in the germline V gene (reference sequence). The CDR3 extends over 12 amino acids. V trimming: 4 bases; J trimming: 8 bases; junction bases outside the gene matches: 4. The CDR3 DNA reads as TGTGCCAGCAGTTCAGGGGGTCGAGGCTACACCTTC. Its protein is CASSSGGRGYTF.

This clone was recorded a few times. V is TRBV5-4 and J is TRBJ2-7; 11 bases match TRBD1. CDR1 SGHNT and CDR2 YYREEE come from the germline V gene (reference sequence). The CDR3 has 14 amino acids. V dropped 4 bases and J dropped 6; count of bases not matched to a gene: 6. CDR3 bases: TGTGCCAGCAGCAAGGACAGGGGGCCGGGCGAGCAGTACTTC. Translation: CASSKDRGPGEQYF.

The CDR3 here is CASSFGLAGNEQFF. In DNA, the CDR3 is TGTGCCAGCAGCTTCGGACTAGCCGGCAATGAGCAGTTCTTC. J is TRBJ2-1 and V is TRBV13; 8 bases map to TRBD2. Per germline, CDR1 PRHDT and CDR2 FYEKMQ (reference sequence). This CDR3 region has 14 residues. V gave up 3 bases and J gave up 6 bases; unmatched junction bases: 4.

This sequence joins TRBV7-2 and TRBJ2-3; D perhaps matches TRBD2 (5 bases). The CDR3 spans 16 residues. Per the germline V gene, CDR1 is SGHTA and CDR2 is FQGNSA. Trimming took off 2 bases at V and 0 bases at J, with 12 bases between the two ends. The CDR3 spells CASSLLLADSTDTQYF. The CDR3 region has the DNA TGTGCCAGCAGCTTATTGCTAGCAGATAGCACAGATACGCAGTATTTT.

V and J are TRBV5-1 and TRBJ2-1, with 8 bases lining up with TRBD2. The V gene's germline CDR1 is SGHRS and CDR2 YFSETQ. J gave up 12 bases and V 3 bases, and 8 bases lay outside the gene matches. The CDR3 is made up of 13 amino acids. CDR3 loop: CASSSGGARAQFF. CDR3 DNA: TGCGCCAGCAGCTCCGGGGGGGCCCGGGCGCAGTTCTTC.

This clone occurred once. The chain carries TRBV10-3 and TRBJ2-7; D may be TRBD1 (6 bases). From germline, CDR1 is ENHRY and CDR2 SYGVKD. This CDR3 has 15 amino acids. V gave up 0 bases and J gave up 0 bases, with 9 bases separating them. This chain's CDR3 is CAISESEGGSYEQYF. In DNA form, the CDR3 reads TGTGCCATCAGTGAGTCTGAAGGGGGCTCCTACGAGCAGTACTTC.